These 32 T cell receptor beta chains share one sample of origin, sequenced in a study of a mutant IDH1 vaccine in newly diagnosed glioma. Assay: immunoSEQ multiplex PCR; the TCRdb copy retains only in-frame clones and omits some. The sample yields 25,000 to 30,000 clones, approximately 80% seen once. Time point in this sample: week 23, last vaccination. The investigators gave 300 ug of mutant IDH1 20-mer peptide in each vaccine dose, together with topical imiquimod. Their antigens are not known. This specimen was PBMCs, taken from a glioma patient whose treatment included an IDH1 peptide vaccine. The receptor set was obtained from a woman under 30 with glioma.

V gene TRBV7-6 combines with J gene TRBJ2-5; perhaps TRBD2 as D (5 bases). V was pared by 6 bases and J by 4 bases, with 15 bases between. Germline CDR1 and CDR2: SGHVS and FNYEAQ. There are 14 residues in the CDR3. The CDR3 loop reads CASRLRGWGETQYF. The DNA of the CDR3 is TGTGCCAGCAGACTTCGGGGTTGGGGAGAGACCCAGTACTTC. Together with reference TRBV7-6 and TRBJ2-5, the CDR3 gives the full variable domain: GAGVSQSPRYKVTKRGQDVALRCDPISGHVSLYWYRQALGQGPEFLTYFNYEAQQDKSGLPNDRFSAERPEGSISTLTIQRTEQRDSAMYRCASRLRGWGETQYFGPGTRLLVL.

The rearrangement links TRBV18 to TRBJ2-7, with TRBD1 as a possible D gene (8 bases). This CDR3 has 14 amino acids. Germline V CDR1 and CDR2: KGHSH, LQKENI. Trimming left V 9 bases short and J 2 bases short, with 17 bases between. The CDR3 protein is CASQDREGTYEQYF. DNA for the CDR3: TGTGCCAGTCAGGACAGGGAGGGGACCTACGAGCAGTACTTC.

The CDR3 bases are TGCAGTGCACTCGTAAAAAACATTCAGTACTTC. Translation: CSALVKNIQYF. The chain uses TRBV20-1 and TRBJ2-4; the D is unclear. This CDR3 has 11 amino acids. Germline assignment: CDR1 DFQATT and CDR2 SNEGSKA (reference sequence). Trimming cost V 6 bases and J 4 bases, with 7 bases left between them.

This rearrangement joins TRBV4-2 to TRBJ2-6, with no clear D. Between the trimmed V and J ends, which lost 3 bases and 0 bases, there was a span of 6 bases. CDR3 size: 15 residues. Per the germline V gene, CDR1 is LGHNA and CDR2 is YNFKEQ. The CDR3 loop is CASSQRTSGANVLTF. As DNA, the CDR3 is TGTGCCAGCAGCCAGAGAACCTCTGGGGCCAACGTCCTGACTTTC.

The chain recombines TRBV6-5 with TRBJ2-1, with TRBD2 matching 7 bases. The CDR3 length is 14 residues. Germline CDR1 and CDR2: MNHEY and SVGAGI. Trimming took 2 bases from V and 9 from J; bases not matched to a gene: 7. CDR3 region: CASSYASGNVEQFF. The CDR3 nucleotides are TGTGCCAGCAGTTACGCTAGCGGCAATGTTGAGCAGTTCTTC.

V gene TRBV19 combines with J gene TRBJ1-5; TRBD1 is a possible D gene (6 bases). The germline V gene encodes CDR1 LNHDA and CDR2 SQIVND (reference sequence). This CDR3 contains 13 residues. Trimming removed 3 bases from V and 6 bases from J, with 9 bases in between. CDR3 region: CASSIRGAQPQHF. The CDR3 nucleotides are TGTGCCAGTAGTATCCGGGGGGCTCAGCCCCAGCATTTT.

The chain joins TRBV6-1 to TRBJ2-7; 10 nucleotides line up with TRBD1. J gave up 7 bases and V 4 bases, and 7 bases lay outside the gene matches. Germline lookup yields CDR1 MNHNS and CDR2 SASEGT. The CDR3 loop spans 14 amino acids. The CDR3 loop reads CASSARDRGLEQYF. CDR3 sequence (DNA): TGTGCCAGCAGTGCCCGGGACAGGGGCTTGGAGCAGTACTTC.

V gene TRBV29-1 combines with J gene TRBJ1-3; D is possibly TRBD1 (5 bases). Trimming removed 6 bases from V and 1 base from J, with 13 bases in between. The CDR3 runs to 14 residues. Germline V gives CDR1 SQVTM, CDR2 ANQGSEA. In DNA, the CDR3 is TGCAGCGTGGGGACGGGCCCGTCTGGAAACACCATATATTTT. Protein product: CSVGTGPSGNTIYF. Full variable domain (remainder filled in from reference TRBV29-1 and TRBJ1-3): SAVISQKPSRDICQRGTSLTIQCQVDSQVTMMFWYRQQPGQSLTLIATANQGSEATYESGFVIDKFPISRPNLTFSTLTVSNMSPEDSSIYLCSVGTGPSGNTIYFGEGSWLTVV.

V and J are TRBV5-8 and TRBJ2-5; D is ambiguous. This CDR3 has 16 amino acids. Germline lookup yields CDR1 SGHTS and CDR2 YDEGEE. V was cut by 0 bases and J by 0 bases, with 12 bases left in between. For the CDR3, the DNA is TGTGCCAGCAGCTTGGTTGGCAGATCCTACCAAGAGACCCAGTACTTC. Amino acid sequence: CASSLVGRSYQETQYF.

The genes are TRBV7-9 and TRBJ1-2; no clear D. The CDR3 is made up of 13 amino acids. The V end lost 5 bases, the J end lost 4 bases, and 11 bases lay between the germline ends. Germline CDR1 SEHNR, CDR2 FQNEAQ (reference sequence). CDR3 protein: CASSPDGIYGYTF. The CDR3 bases are TGTGCCAGCAGCCCTGACGGGATCTATGGCTACACCTTC.

In this sample, this clone turned up once. V gene TRBV2 combines with J gene TRBJ1-2, with 7 bases fitting TRBD1. Germline V gives CDR1 SNHLY, CDR2 FYNNEI. The CDR3 is 12 residues long. The trim removed 6 bases at V and 8 bases at J, leaving 6 bases unmatched. The CDR3 DNA reads as TGTGCCAGCAGAAGACAGGGAGGAGGCTACACCTTC. Amino acids: CASRRQGGGYTF.

The rearrangement joins TRBV15 to TRBJ1-1; tentatively, D is TRBD1 (6 bases). Germline lookup yields CDR1 LNHNV and CDR2 YYDKDF (reference sequence). The length of the CDR3 is 20 residues. Trimming removed 2 bases from V and 10 bases from J, with 35 bases in between. The CDR3 DNA sequence: TGTGCCACCAGCAGACCCAATTTCGGGGGGCGAATGCGAACAGTATCGGGAGCTTTCTTT. As protein: CATSRPNFGGRMRTVSGAFF.

The chain uses TRBV5-6 and TRBJ2-1; D remains unclear. V lost 1 base, J lost 6 bases, and 8 bases lay in between. The CDR3 spans 13 residues. From germline, CDR1 is SGHDT and CDR2 YYEEEE. DNA for the CDR3: TGTGCCAGCAGCTTGCCAGCAAGCAATGAGCAGTTCTTC. Amino acids: CASSLPASNEQFF.

This rearrangement joins TRBV25-1 to TRBJ1-2; D not certain. Germline CDR1 and CDR2: MGHDK and SYGVNS. The CDR3 has 13 residues. Trimming left V 0 bases short and J 6 bases short, with 8 bases between. The DNA of the CDR3 is TGTGCCAGCAGTGAATACCAGGTTGATGGCTACACCTTC. The encoded protein is CASSEYQVDGYTF.

This chain joins TRBV28 and TRBJ2-5, with TRBD1 matching 8 bases. The V and J ends lost 1 base and 1 base, in that order; junction bases with no gene match: 5. This CDR3 has 16 residues. The germline V gene has CDR1 MDHEN and CDR2 SYDVKM. The CDR3: CASSLLGTGFQETQYF. The CDR3 DNA follows: TGTGCCAGCAGTTTATTGGGGACAGGCTTCCAAGAGACCCAGTACTTC.

This chain links TRBV7-9 with TRBJ2-5, with 11 positions matching TRBD2. V shed 5 bases and J 4 bases; nucleotides not matched to a gene: 15. The CDR3 has 18 residues. Germline V CDR1 and CDR2: SEHNR, FQNEAQ (reference sequence). CDR3 in DNA: TGTGCCAGCAGCGCAATAGCGGGAGGGCCTGTCGTGGGAGAGACCCAGTACTTC. Translation: CASSAIAGGPVVGETQYF.

Sample share makes this clone medium-sized. The genes are TRBV5-6 and TRBJ1-3; D unclear. The ends were cut back, 2 bases at V and 4 bases at J, with 16 bases in the middle. The CDR3 consists of 16 residues. Germline CDR1 SGHDT, CDR2 YYEEEE. This CDR3 is CASSFTAPTRGNTIYF. In nucleotides, the CDR3 is TGTGCCAGCAGCTTTACGGCACCCACGAGGGGAAACACCATATATTTT. The complete variable domain, with remaining parts taken from reference TRBV5-6 and TRBJ1-3, reads DAGVTQSPTHLIKTRGQQVTLRCSPKSGHDTVSWYQQALGQGPQFIFQYYEEEERQRGNFPDRFSGHQFPNYSSELNVNALLLGDSALYLCASSFTAPTRGNTIYFGEGSWLTVV.

V is TRBV15 and J is TRBJ2-7; weak D call: TRBD2 (6 bases). The CDR3 has 14 residues. With 5 bases removed from V and 4 bases from J, the gap between germline ends came to 15 bases. In germline, CDR1 is LNHNV, CDR2 YYDKDF (reference sequence). CDR3 sequence (DNA): TGTGCCACCAGCGAAACCGGGAGTAAATACGAGCAGTACTTC. Amino acid sequence: CATSETGSKYEQYF.

This clone was seen just once. The V gene is TRBV29-1, the J gene TRBJ2-2, with TRBD2 as a possible D gene (5 bases). Between the trimmed V and J ends, which lost 5 bases and 4 bases, there was a span of 11 bases. The germline V gene encodes CDR1 SQVTM and CDR2 ANQGSEA. CDR3 length: 13 residues. The CDR3 protein is CSVRESGTGELFF. The CDR3 region has the DNA TGCAGCGTTCGGGAATCTGGCACCGGGGAGCTGTTTTTT.

The V call is TRBV19, the J call TRBJ1-5; D is undetermined. CDR1 is LNHDA, CDR2 SQIVND, per germline (reference sequence). V lost 3 bases and J 0 bases, leaving 12 bases between the germline ends. The CDR3 sequence is 16 residues long. As DNA, the CDR3 is TGTGCCAGTAGTATGGTGGCAGCTAATAGCAATCAGCCCCAGCATTTT. Its protein is CASSMVAANSNQPQHF.

This rearrangement joins TRBV6-5 to TRBJ2-5; D is undetermined. Germline assignment: CDR1 MNHEY and CDR2 SVGAGI. This CDR3 has 12 amino acids. V lost 4 bases, J lost 4 bases, and 7 bases lay in between. The CDR3 coding sequence is TGTGCCAGCAGTTCCCCGGGAGAGACCCAGTACTTC. It translates to CASSSPGETQYF.

J is TRBJ1-3 and V is TRBV7-2, with D maybe TRBD1 (6 bases). V was cut by 5 bases and J by 0 bases, with 8 bases left in between. The CDR3 runs to 14 residues. Looked up from germline, CDR1 is SGHTA and CDR2 is FQGNSA. The DNA of the CDR3 is TGTGCCAGCAGCGACAGGAACTCTGGAAACACCATATATTTT. It specifies CASSDRNSGNTIYF.

The chain links TRBV5-6 to TRBJ1-5, with 7 bases matching TRBD1. The CDR3 contains 12 residues. In germline, CDR1 is SGHDT, CDR2 YYEEEE. V trimming: 4 bases; J trimming: 6 bases; junction bases outside the gene matches: 1. CDR3 sequence (DNA): TGTGCCAGCAGCACAGGGGTTCAGCCCCAGCATTTT. It translates to CASSTGVQPQHF. The variable domain in full, with the rest retrieved from reference TRBV5-6 and TRBJ1-5, is DAGVTQSPTHLIKTRGQQVTLRCSPKSGHDTVSWYQQALGQGPQFIFQYYEEEERQRGNFPDRFSGHQFPNYSSELNVNALLLGDSALYLCASSTGVQPQHFGDGTRLSIL.

The chain combines TRBV7-6 with TRBJ2-7; 9 bases are shared with TRBD1. The CDR3 is 16 residues long. V dropped 4 bases and J dropped 2; count of bases not matched to a gene: 9. CDR1 is SGHVS and CDR2 is FNYEAQ in the germline V gene. DNA of the CDR3: TGTGCCAGCAGCTCAGGACAGGGGAAGATTACCTACGAGCAGTACTTC. This encodes CASSSGQGKITYEQYF.

This clone was observed a handful of times. V gene TRBV14 combines with J gene TRBJ1-1, with D unresolved. This CDR3 comprises 12 residues. Trimming removed 1 base at V and 4 bases at J, with 4 bases between. CDR1 and CDR2 from the germline V gene are SGHDN and FVKESK. The CDR3 coding sequence is TGTGCCAGCAGCCAAGGAGGCACTGAAGCTTTCTTT. Its translation: CASSQGGTEAFF.

The chain links TRBV19 to TRBJ2-1; 13 bases match TRBD2. The germline V gene encodes CDR1 LNHDA and CDR2 SQIVND (reference sequence). With 9 bases clipped from V and 0 bases from J, the junction kept 11 bases outside the gene matches. The CDR3 has 18 amino acids. CDR3 in amino acids: CASRLTLAGGVSYNEQFF. CDR3 in DNA: TGTGCCAGCCGTTTAACACTAGCGGGAGGGGTCTCCTACAATGAGCAGTTCTTC.

This rearrangement joins TRBV27 to TRBJ1-6; D is uncertain. Germline V gene data show CDR1 as MNHEY and CDR2 as SMNVEV (reference sequence). The CDR3 is 16 amino acids. Trimming shortened V by 3 bases and J by 4 bases, and 13 bases separated the two germline ends. CDR3 sequence: CASSFATSLYNSPLHF. The CDR3 DNA reads TGTGCCAGCAGTTTCGCGACCTCCCTATATAATTCACCCCTCCACTTT.

The genes are TRBV28 and TRBJ1-5, with D hard to call. This CDR3 region has 15 residues. Trimming pared 5 bases from V and 0 bases from J, leaving 11 bases between. Germline V gene sequence: CDR1 MDHEN, CDR2 SYDVKM. The CDR3 is CASSPEVDSNQPQHF. DNA of the CDR3: TGTGCCAGCAGTCCTGAGGTTGATAGCAATCAGCCCCAGCATTTT.

There are a few counts of this clone. CDR3 region: CASSANSGTGSYGYTF. The DNA for the CDR3 is TGTGCCAGCAGCGCAAATTCCGGGACAGGGTCATATGGCTACACCTTC. The chain links TRBV5-4 to TRBJ1-2, with TRBD1 matching over 9 bases. CDR1 and CDR2 (germline): SGHNT, YYREEE (reference sequence). The V and J ends lost 4 bases and 5 bases, in that order; junction bases with no gene match: 12. The CDR3 totals 16 residues.

V usage is TRBV16 and J usage is TRBJ1-5; D is unclear. The CDR3 covers 14 residues. The V end lost 2 bases, the J end lost 0 bases, and 5 bases lay between the germline ends. Germline V gives CDR1 KGHSY, CDR2 FQNENV. CDR3 sequence (DNA): TGTGCCAGCAGCCAAGAAACTAGCAATCAGCCCCAGCATTTT. This gives the protein CASSQETSNQPQHF. The entire variable domain, with the rest obtained from reference TRBV16 and TRBJ1-5, is as follows: GEEVAQTPKHLVRGEGQKAKLYCAPIKGHSYVFWYQQVLKNEFKFLISFQNENVFDETGMPKERFSAKCLPNSPCSLEIQATKLEDSAVYFCASSQETSNQPQHFGDGTRLSIL.

The rearrangement joins TRBV19 to TRBJ2-1; possibly TRBD2 for D (6 bases). Between the trimmed V and J ends, which lost 5 bases and 4 bases, there was a span of 12 bases. Germline V gene lookup returns CDR1 LNHDA and CDR2 SQIVND (reference sequence). This CDR3 contains 14 residues. The CDR3 protein is CASSWRGGYNEQFF. The CDR3 DNA follows: TGTGCCAGTAGTTGGCGGGGCGGATACAATGAGCAGTTCTTC.

V gene TRBV21-1 combines with J gene TRBJ1-2; the table's D call, TRBD1, has no DNA check behind it. TRBV21-1 has pseudogene status. The CDR3 has 13 amino acids. CDR3 region: CASSDRTAYGYTF. CDR3 DNA: TGTGCCAGCAGCGACAGGACTGCCTATGGCTACACCTTC.